The clone carrying this T cell receptor beta chain was counted between two and nine times. Trimming cost V 4 bases and J 3 bases, with 9 bases left between them. This CDR3 comprises 13 residues. Germline V CDR1 and CDR2: SNHLY, FYNNEI. Original data processing: Amplifying reference gene primers gave estimates of nucleated cell counts. Measured with immunoSEQ multiplex PCR; TCRdb has only the in-frame clones, and not every one. The D gene and trimming were derived from the DNA, and the V and J assignments and clone size from that table. The repertoire holds under 250,000 clones, with roughly 80% as singletons. This specimen comes from a study of blood T cell repertoires in COVID-19. Study-wide context: Whether acute or convalescent, the COVID-19 samples came from the United States, Italy and Spain.

The TCR was taken from a man over 45 with active or convalescent COVID-19. V and J are TRBV2 and TRBJ2-5; D is uncertain. The material sequenced was peripheral blood. The CDR3 sequence is CASSVRKEETQYF. CDR3 coding DNA: TGTGCCAGCAGTGTCAGGAAAGAAGAGACCCAGTACTTC. The complete variable domain, with remaining parts taken from reference TRBV2 and TRBJ2-5, reads EPEVTQTPSHQVTQMGQEVILRCVPISNHLYFYWYRQILGQKVEFLVSFYNNEISEKSEIFDDQFSVERPDGSNFTLKIRSTKLEDSAMYFCASSVRKEETQYFGPGTRLLVL.